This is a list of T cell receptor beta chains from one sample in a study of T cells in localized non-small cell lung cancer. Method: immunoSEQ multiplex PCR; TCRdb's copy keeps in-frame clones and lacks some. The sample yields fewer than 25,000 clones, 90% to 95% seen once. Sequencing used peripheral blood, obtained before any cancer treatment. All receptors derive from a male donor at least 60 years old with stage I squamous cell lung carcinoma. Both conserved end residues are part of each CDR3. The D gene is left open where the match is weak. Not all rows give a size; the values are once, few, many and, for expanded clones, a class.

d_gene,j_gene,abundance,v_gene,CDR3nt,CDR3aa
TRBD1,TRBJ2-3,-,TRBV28,TGTGCCAGCAGGGTACGGACAGGGTACACAGATACGCAGTATTTT,CASRVRTGYTDTQYF
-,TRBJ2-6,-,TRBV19,TGTGCCAGTAGTATAGAAGGGCAAACCTCTGGGGCCAACGTCCTGACTTTC,CASSIEGQTSGANVLTF
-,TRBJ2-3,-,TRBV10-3,TGTGCCATCAGTGAGGGACAACAATCCACAGATACGCAGTATTTT,CAISEGQQSTDTQYF
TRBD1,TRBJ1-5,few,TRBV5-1,TGCGCCAGCAGCTTGTTTGGACAGGGAGGCCAGCCCCAGCATTTT,CASSLFGQGGQPQHF
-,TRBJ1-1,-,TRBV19,TGTGCCAGTAGTCTCCCGGGGGTAGGGGGCACTGAAGCTTTCTTT,CASSLPGVGGTEAFF
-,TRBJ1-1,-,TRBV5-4,TGTGCCAGCACCGGACCTAAACCTGACACTGAAGCTTTCTTT,CASTGPKPDTEAFF
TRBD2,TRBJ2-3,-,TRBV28,TGTGCCAGCAGTTCTCCGGGACTAGCTGGGGGGGCAGATACGCAGTATTTT,CASSSPGLAGGADTQYF
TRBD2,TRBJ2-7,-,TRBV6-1,TGTGCCAGCAGTGAAGCGGGGACTAGCGGCTACGAGCAGTACTTC,CASSEAGTSGYEQYF
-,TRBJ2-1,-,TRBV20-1,TGCAGTGCTAGCAGCCGGGGTGAGCAGTTCTTC,CSASSRGEQFF
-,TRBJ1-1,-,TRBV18,TGTGCCAGCTCACTGGGGAACACTGAAGCTTTCTTT,CASSLGNTEAFF
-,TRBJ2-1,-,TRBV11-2,TGTGCCAGCAGCGGATCGGGACCTGAGCAGTTCTTC,CASSGSGPEQFF
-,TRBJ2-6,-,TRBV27,TGTGCCAGCTCGACAACGCTCTCTGGGGCCAACGTCCTGACTTTC,CASSTTLSGANVLTF
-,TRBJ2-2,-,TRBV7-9,TGTGCCAGCAGTTCTCCGGGACCATCGAACACCGGGGAGCTGTTTTTT,CASSSPGPSNTGELFF
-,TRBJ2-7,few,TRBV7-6,TGTGCCAGCAGCTTAATGCCAGGTGGGTACGAGCAGTACTTC,CASSLMPGGYEQYF
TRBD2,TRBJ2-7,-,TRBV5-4,TGTGCCAGCAGCAACAGCGGGAGTAAATCCGAGCAGTACTTC,CASSNSGSKSEQYF
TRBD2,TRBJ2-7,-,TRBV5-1,TGCGCCAGCAGTGAAGCGGGAGGCCGCTCCTACGAGCAGTACTTC,CASSEAGGRSYEQYF
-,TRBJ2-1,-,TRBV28,TGTGCCAGCAGCCCCTTTAGCGGCTCCTACAATGAGCAGTTCTTC,CASSPFSGSYNEQFF
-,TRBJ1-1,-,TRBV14,TGTGCCAGCAGCCAAGATCTATCGAACACTGAAGCTTTCTTT,CASSQDLSNTEAFF
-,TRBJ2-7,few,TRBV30,TGTGCCTGGAGTGGCACTAGGGTAGGCTACGAGCAGTACTTC,CAWSGTRVGYEQYF
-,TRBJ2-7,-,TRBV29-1,TGCAGCGCACAGGGCCTCTCCTACGAGCAGTACTTC,CSAQGLSYEQYF
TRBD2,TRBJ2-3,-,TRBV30,TGTGCCTGGAGGAAGGGAGGGGCAGATACGCAGTATTTT,CAWRKGGADTQYF
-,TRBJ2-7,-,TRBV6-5,TGTGCCAGCAGTTACTCGAATCTTGCTTACGAGCAGTACTTC,CASSYSNLAYEQYF
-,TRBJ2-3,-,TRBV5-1,TGCGCCAGCAGCTTTATGGGGGGCGCGGGCACAGATACGCAGTATTTT,CASSFMGGAGTDTQYF
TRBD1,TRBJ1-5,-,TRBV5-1,TGCGCCAGCAGCATCGGGACAGCCGATCAGCCCCAGCATTTT,CASSIGTADQPQHF
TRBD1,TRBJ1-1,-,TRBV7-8,TGTGCCAGCAGCTCCAGGACAGGGTGGGCTGAAGCTTTCTTT,CASSSRTGWAEAFF
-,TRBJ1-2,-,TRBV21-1,TGTGCCAGCAGCAAAGAAGTCACAGAAGGATCTAACTATGGCTACACCTTC,CASSKEVTEGSNYGYTF
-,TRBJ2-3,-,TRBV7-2,TGTGCCAGCAGCTTAATGCGACTAGGGGGGGATACGCAGTATTTT,CASSLMRLGGDTQYF
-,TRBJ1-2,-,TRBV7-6,TGTGCCAGCACCGAGGGGCCGGGGGTCAACGGCTACACCTTC,CASTEGPGVNGYTF
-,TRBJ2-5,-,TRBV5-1,TGCGCCAGCAGCTTGGGATTAGGGGATGCTCGGGAGACCCAGTACTTC,CASSLGLGDARETQYF
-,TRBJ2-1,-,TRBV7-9,TGTGCCAGCAGCGCCCCCCTAGTCGAGCAGTTCTTC,CASSAPLVEQFF
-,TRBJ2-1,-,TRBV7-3,TGTGCCAGCAGCTTAAAGGTAGCCGCACGAATTAATGAGCAGTTCTTC,CASSLKVAARINEQFF
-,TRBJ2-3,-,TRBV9,TGTGCCAGCAGCGCAGGCCGATCAGCAGATACGCAGTATTTT,CASSAGRSADTQYF
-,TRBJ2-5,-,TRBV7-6,TGTGCCAGCAGCTTAAGTGGCGAGACCCAGTACTTC,CASSLSGETQYF
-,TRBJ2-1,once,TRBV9,TGTGCCAGCAGCGTTGACGGGATTGGCTCCTACAATGAGCAGTTCTTC,CASSVDGIGSYNEQFF
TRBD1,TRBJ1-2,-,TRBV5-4,TGTGCCAGCAGCTTGTCAGGGGGGGCTTCATTGTATGGCTACACCTTC,CASSLSGGASLYGYTF
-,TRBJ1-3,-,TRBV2,TGTGCCAGCAGTGAGAATACAGGGTGGGTCTCTGGAAACACCATATATTTT,CASSENTGWVSGNTIYF
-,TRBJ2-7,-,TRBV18,TGTGCCAGCTCACCACCGTTAACGACAGATAAGCAGTACTTC,CASSPPLTTDKQYF
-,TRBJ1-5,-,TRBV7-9,TGTGCCAGCAGCTTAACGAGCAATCAGCCCCAGCATTTT,CASSLTSNQPQHF
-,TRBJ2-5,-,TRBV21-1,TGTGCCAGCCCGTCCCGAGTAGAGACCCAGTACTTC,CASPSRVETQYF
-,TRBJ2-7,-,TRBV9,TGTGCCAGCAGCGTAGGAGGCGGGGCCGATACCTACGAGCAGTACTTC,CASSVGGGADTYEQYF
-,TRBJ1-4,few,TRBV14,TGTGCCAGCAGCCGTACCAGCTATGAAAAACTGTTTTTT,CASSRTSYEKLFF
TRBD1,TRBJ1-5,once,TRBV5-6,TGTGCCAGCAGCTTTTATCAGGGGGACCAGCCCCAGCATTTT,CASSFYQGDQPQHF
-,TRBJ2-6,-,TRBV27,TGTGCCAGCAACACTGGCAGGGGGGCCAACGTCCTGACTTTC,CASNTGRGANVLTF
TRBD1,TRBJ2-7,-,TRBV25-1,TGTGCCAGCAGTGTACGGACAGGGGACCTGAAGTACTTC,CASSVRTGDLKYF
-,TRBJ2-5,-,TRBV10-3,TGTGCCATCAGTGAGGGGGTCGGGCGAGAGACCCAGTACTTC,CAISEGVGRETQYF
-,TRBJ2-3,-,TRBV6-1,TGTGCCAGCAGTGAGGCTAGACAAGGAGGAGATACGCAGTATTTT,CASSEARQGGDTQYF
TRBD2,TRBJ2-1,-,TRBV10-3,TGTGCCATCAGTGGGGATGATAGCGGGAGGGATTTGAATGAGCAGTTCTTC,CAISGDDSGRDLNEQFF
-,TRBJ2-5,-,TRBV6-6,TGTGCCAGCAGTTACTCTATGAGGGAGACCCAGTACTTC,CASSYSMRETQYF
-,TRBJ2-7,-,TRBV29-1,TGCAGCGTTGGGACAGAGTACGAGCAGTACTTC,CSVGTEYEQYF
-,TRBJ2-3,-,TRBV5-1,TGCGCCAGCAGCTTGCCCCCCACAGATACGCAGTATTTT,CASSLPPTDTQYF
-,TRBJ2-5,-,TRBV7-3,TGTGCCAGCAGCCGGACTGCACAAGAGACCCAGTACTTC,CASSRTAQETQYF
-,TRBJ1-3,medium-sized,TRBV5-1,TGCGCCAGCAGCTTACAGGGAATTGATGGAAACACCATATATTTT,CASSLQGIDGNTIYF
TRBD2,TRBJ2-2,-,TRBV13,TGTGCCAGCAGACCGTTAGCGGGGATGAAGCTGTTTTTT,CASRPLAGMKLFF
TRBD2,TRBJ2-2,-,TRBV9,TGTGCCAGCAGCGTAGTGGGGAGGGGTGGCACCGGGGAGCTGTTTTTT,CASSVVGRGGTGELFF
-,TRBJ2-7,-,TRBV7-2,TGTGCCAGCGGAAGGGCTACCTACGAGCAGTACTTC,CASGRATYEQYF
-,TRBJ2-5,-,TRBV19,TGTGCCAGTAGTATTTCCAGGGACCAGACCCAGTACTTC,CASSISRDQTQYF
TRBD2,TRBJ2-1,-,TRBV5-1,TGCGCCAGCAGCCCGGGAGGGGGGGGAAATGAGCAGTTCTTC,CASSPGGGGNEQFF
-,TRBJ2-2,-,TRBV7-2,TGTGCCAGCAGCTTATGGGGGGCCAACACCGGGGAGCTGTTTTTT,CASSLWGANTGELFF
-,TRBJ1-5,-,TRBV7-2,TGTGCCAGCAGCTTAGCGGGGGGAAATCAGCCCCAGCATTTT,CASSLAGGNQPQHF
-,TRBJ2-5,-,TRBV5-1,TGCGCCAGCAGTCGGGACGGCCAAGAGACCCAGTACTTC,CASSRDGQETQYF